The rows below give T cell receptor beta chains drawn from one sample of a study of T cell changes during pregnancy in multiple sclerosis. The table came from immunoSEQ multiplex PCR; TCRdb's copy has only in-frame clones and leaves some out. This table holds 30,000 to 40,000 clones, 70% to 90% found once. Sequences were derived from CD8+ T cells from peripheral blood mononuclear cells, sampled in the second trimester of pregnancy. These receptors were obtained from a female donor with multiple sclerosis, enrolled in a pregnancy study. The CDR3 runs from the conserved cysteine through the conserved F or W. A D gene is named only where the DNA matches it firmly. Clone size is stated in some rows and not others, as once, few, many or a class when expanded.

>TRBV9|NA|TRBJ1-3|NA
CASSVDGGVGNTIYF
TGTGCCAGCAGCGTAGACGGAGGGGTCGGAAACACCATATATTTT
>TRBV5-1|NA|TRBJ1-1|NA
CASSVVEGHLNTEAFF
TGCGCCAGCAGCGTGGTAGAGGGACACTTGAACACTGAAGCTTTCTTT
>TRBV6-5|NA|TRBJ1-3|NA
CATSPGEYSGNTIYF
TGTGCCACCTCCCCAGGGGAGTACTCTGGAAACACCATATATTTT
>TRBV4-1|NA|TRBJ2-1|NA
CASSQGWGEDEQFF
TGCGCCAGCAGCCAAGGTTGGGGCGAGGATGAGCAGTTCTTC
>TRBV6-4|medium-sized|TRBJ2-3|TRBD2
CASSSGGTDTQYF
TGTGCCAGCAGTAGCGGGGGCACAGATACGCAGTATTTT
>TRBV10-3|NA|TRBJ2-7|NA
CAISVLGNYEQYF
TGTGCCATCAGTGTACTCGGGAACTACGAGCAGTACTTC
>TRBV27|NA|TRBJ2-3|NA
CASSLGTLADTQYF
TGTGCCAGCAGTTTAGGAACCTTAGCGGATACGCAGTATTTT
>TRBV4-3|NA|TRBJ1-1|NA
CASSQDGGLNTEAFF
TGCGCCAGCAGCCAAGATGGTGGGCTGAACACTGAAGCTTTCTTT
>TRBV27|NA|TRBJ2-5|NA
CASSLSIGGAAQYF
TGTGCCAGCAGTTTATCGATCGGCGGGGCTGCCCAGTACTTC
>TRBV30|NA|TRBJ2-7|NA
CAWRILDRQPGRQYF
TGTGCCTGGAGAATCCTTGACAGGCAGCCCGGTAGGCAGTACTTC
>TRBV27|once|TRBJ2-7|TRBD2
CASSPRTSGEDYYEQYF
TGTGCCAGCAGTCCAAGGACTAGCGGGGAGGATTACTACGAGCAGTACTTC